Shown below are 11 T cell receptor beta chains from a single sample sequenced in a study of cytomegalovirus exposure and HLA in healthy donors. Some clones are missing from TCRdb's copy, which holds only in-frame ones; the method was immunoSEQ multiplex PCR. This sample carries a few hundred thousand clones, about nine tenths of them seen once, and the ten largest clones take approximately 1.1%. The sequenced sample consisted of PBMCs. The receptors were sampled from a young woman in good health and CMV-seronegative.

This clone was seen a single time. The chain joins TRBV28 to TRBJ2-7, with 11 nucleotides matching TRBD2. This CDR3 is 16 amino acids long. The J segment lost 4 bases and the V segment lost 8 bases, leaving 13 bases of the junction unmatched. Germline loops: CDR1 MDHEN, CDR2 SYDVKM. CDR3 nucleotides: TGTGCCAGCGAGGCCCCCTCCACTAGCGGGAGTTACGAGCAGTACTTC. Translation: CASEAPSTSGSYEQYF.

The chain has TRBV2 and TRBJ2-1; 11 nucleotides align to TRBD2. The V segment lost 8 bases and the J segment 4 bases; nucleotides outside the gene matches: 4. Germline V gene sequence: CDR1 SNHLY, CDR2 FYNNEI. The CDR3 spans 14 residues. The CDR3 sequence: CASAGTSGYNEQFF. The CDR3 DNA sequence: TGTGCCAGCGCCGGGACTAGCGGATACAATGAGCAGTTCTTC.

The V call is TRBV2, the J call TRBJ2-5, with D perhaps TRBD2 (7 bases). Trimming shortened V by 8 bases and J by 5 bases, and 15 bases separated the two germline ends. This CDR3 spans 13 amino acids. The germline CDR1 and CDR2 sequences are SNHLY and FYNNEI. As DNA, the CDR3 is TGTGCCAGCCGGCGGGGGCTCGGGGAGACCCAGTACTTC. Protein product: CASRRGLGETQYF.

This chain uses TRBV7-9 with TRBJ2-7; 9 bases line up with TRBD1. Trimming at V came to 5 bases and at J to 4 bases, leaving 6 bases not matched to a gene. In germline, CDR1 is SEHNR, CDR2 FQNEAQ (reference sequence). The CDR3 covers 14 residues. Written as DNA, the CDR3 is TGTGCCAGCAGCGAGGGACAGGGTGGATACGAGCAGTACTTC. Translation: CASSEGQGGYEQYF.

The chain recombines TRBV19 with TRBJ1-2, with D uncertain. The CDR3 contains 12 residues. V was shortened by 7 bases and J by 4 bases, with 10 bases between the two germline ends. Germline V gene sequence: CDR1 LNHDA, CDR2 SQIVND (reference sequence). Here the CDR3 DNA reads TGTGCCAGTACCTTGGGGAGCTATGGCTACACCTTC. This gives the protein CASTLGSYGYTF.

The genes are TRBV6-1 and TRBJ1-1; D is unclear. V lost 9 bases and J lost 0, with 14 bases in between. CDR3 length equals 14 residues. Germline CDR1 reads MNHNS; CDR2 reads SASEGT. CDR3 coding DNA: TGTGCCAGTAGGAGAGTAGGAATGAACACTGAAGCTTTCTTT. This gives the protein CASRRVGMNTEAFF.

The V and J genes are TRBV7-9 and TRBJ1-2, with TRBD1 matching over 7 bases. The CDR3 totals 14 residues. Germline-derived CDR1 and CDR2 are SEHNR and FQNEAQ (reference sequence). Losses at the gene ends were 5 bases for V and 2 bases for J; bases not matched to a gene: 5. CDR3 nucleotides: TGTGCCAGCAGCCCGACAGGGACCAACTATGGCTACACCTTC. Translation: CASSPTGTNYGYTF. The variable domain in full, with the rest retrieved from reference TRBV7-9 and TRBJ1-2, is DTGVSQNPRHKITKRGQNVTFRCDPISEHNRLYWYRQTLGQGPEFLTYFQNEAQLEKSRLLSDRFSAERPKGSFSTLEIQRTEQGDSAMYLCASSPTGTNYGYTFGSGTRLTVV.

This clone was detected ten times or more. The chain employs TRBV7-9 and TRBJ1-5; no firm D call. The CDR3 extends over 14 amino acids. V lost 0 bases and J lost 4, with 7 bases in between. The germline gives CDR1 SEHNR, CDR2 FQNEAQ (reference sequence). For the CDR3, the DNA is TGTGCCAGCAGCTTAGCCGGTTTAAATCAGCCCCAGCATTTT. Translating gives CASSLAGLNQPQHF.

The V call is TRBV10-1, the J call TRBJ2-7, with D maybe TRBD1 (8 bases). CDR3 length: 16 amino acids. The V and J ends lost 5 bases and 2 bases respectively, with 19 bases between them. The germline V gene encodes CDR1 WNHNN and CDR2 SYGVQD (reference sequence). The CDR3 DNA is TGCGCCAGCAGTCCGGGAGGCAGGGGGCTTACCTACGAGCAGTACTTC. The encoded protein is CASSPGGRGLTYEQYF.

The rearrangement links TRBV5-1 to TRBJ1-2, with D tentatively TRBD1 (5 bases). Trimming took off 0 bases at V and 10 bases at J, with 10 bases between the two ends. CDR3 length: 12 amino acids. Germline V gene sequence: CDR1 SGHRS, CDR2 YFSETQ. CDR3 sequence: CASSLGQIPYTF. For the CDR3, the DNA is TGCGCCAGCAGCTTGGGACAGATCCCCTACACCTTC.

The chain joins TRBV29-1 to TRBJ2-1; TRBD2 aligns across 8 bases. The germline CDR1 and CDR2 sequences are SQVTM and ANQGSEA. CDR3 length equals 15 residues. V lost 2 bases and J lost 3; bases outside the gene matches: 6. The CDR3 protein is CSVEKRENIYNEQFF. The CDR3 DNA follows: TGCAGCGTTGAAAAGCGGGAGAACATCTACAATGAGCAGTTCTTC.